Below are 23 T cell receptor beta chains sequenced from a single sample in a study of Graves' ophthalmopathy and Graves' hyperthyroidism. Amplifying from RNA transcripts, the study obtained TCR beta CDR3 regions. A first-round RT-PCR used HTBI primers, followed by a second-round multiplex PCR. One entry per CDR3 protein, called by TCRdb with MiXCR from the multiplex PCR reads. This sample has 300,000 or so distinct CDR3 sequences, with 15% to 20% found just once. Sequencing was performed on peripheral blood. Receptor source: an adult man with Graves' ophthalmopathy.

The chain carries TRBV6-1 and TRBJ1-1, with D tentatively TRBD1 (5 bases). V was pared by 7 bases and J by 0 bases, with 12 bases between. The CDR3 runs to 14 residues. Germline CDR1 is MNHNS and CDR2 is SASEGT. Here the CDR3 DNA reads TGTGCCAGCAACCGCCTGGGGGTGAACACTGAAGCTTTCTTT. It yields the protein CASNRLGVNTEAFF.

This clonotype was seen ten or more times. The junction shows a germline mismatch at one end, possibly a read error. The genes are TRBV7-7 and TRBJ2-5; TRBD1 aligns across 7 bases. The CDR3 has 15 amino acids. The germline CDR1 and CDR2 sequences are SSHAT and FNYEAQ (reference sequence). The chain's CDR3 is CASSKGGQRQETQYF. DNA of the CDR3: TGTGCTAGCAGCAAAGGGGGACAGAGACAAGAGACCCAGTACTTC.

The table lists this clonotype with many counts. J is TRBJ2-7 and V is TRBV6-1, with 9 bases aligning to TRBD2. CDR3 size: 16 residues. The V segment lost 6 bases and the J segment 1 base; nucleotides outside the gene matches: 10. Looked up from germline, CDR1 is MNHNS and CDR2 is SASEGT. The CDR3 DNA sequence: TGTGCCAGCAGCCCGCCCCGTAGCGGGGGATCCTACGAGCAGTACTTC. This sequence encodes CASSPPRSGGSYEQYF.

This clonotype was counted ten times or more. The V call is TRBV15, the J call TRBJ2-6; no firm D call. Trimming removed 3 bases from V and 5 bases from J, with 5 bases in between. The CDR3 contains 13 residues. Germline V lookup: CDR1 LNHNV, CDR2 YYDKDF (reference sequence). The DNA of the CDR3 is TGTGCCACCAGCAGGGATCGGGCCAACGTCCTGACTTTC. Translated, it gives CATSRDRANVLTF.

This clonotype was counted many times. The chain links TRBV11-2 to TRBJ2-5; D unclear. CDR3 length: 17 amino acids. V gave up 5 bases and J gave up 2 bases, with 21 bases separating them. In germline, CDR1 is SGHAT, CDR2 FQNNGV. The CDR3 DNA is TGTGCCAGCAGCAAGGATTTGTGGGAATTTGGGCAAGAGACCCAGTACTTC. Amino acids: CASSKDLWEFGQETQYF.

In its sample, this clonotype was seen many times. The chain uses TRBV12-3 or TRBV12-4 and TRBJ2-4; D call uncertain. Trimming took 4 bases from V and 1 from J, leaving 11 bases between them. The CDR3 has 15 residues. CDR3 in DNA: TGTGCCAGCAGTTCCCCGGTCATGGCCAAAAACATTCAGTACTTC. Protein product: CASSSPVMAKNIQYF.

This clonotype came up many times. The rearrangement uses TRBV4-1 and TRBJ1-1; 11 bases fit TRBD1. Germline CDR1 MGHRA, CDR2 YSYEKL. The CDR3 covers 15 residues. V shed 3 bases, J shed 4 bases, and the junction held 4 bases outside the gene matches. The CDR3 DNA reads as TGCGCCAGCAGCCACCCGGGGACAGGGGGCACTGAAGCTTTCTTT. Its protein product is CASSHPGTGGTEAFF.

This clonotype was observed at least ten times. This chain joins TRBV20-1 and TRBJ2-7, with TRBD1 identical over 12 bases. The CDR3 spans 15 residues. The trim removed 1 base at V and 5 bases at J, leaving 6 bases unmatched. Germline V CDR1 and CDR2: DFQATT, SNEGSKA (reference sequence). Here the CDR3 reads CSARVPGQGAHEQYF. The CDR3 nucleotides are TGCAGTGCTAGAGTTCCGGGACAGGGGGCACACGAGCAGTACTTC.

This sequence joins TRBV6-2 or TRBV6-3 and TRBJ1-5; 7 nucleotides match TRBD1. Looked up from germline, CDR1 is MNHEY and CDR2 is SVGEGT. With 10 bases clipped from V and 5 bases from J, the junction kept 5 bases outside the gene matches. CDR3 length: 12 amino acids. The DNA for the CDR3 is TGTGCCACCCGGGACAGCCATCAGCCCCAGCATTTT. It yields the protein CATRDSHQPQHF.

This clonotype was seen a few times. V gene TRBV3-1 combines with J gene TRBJ2-2, with TRBD2 identical over 8 bases. The CDR3 is made up of 16 amino acids. In germline, CDR1 is LGHDT, CDR2 YNNKEL (reference sequence). Losses at the gene ends were 0 bases for V and 3 bases for J; bases not matched to a gene: 3. CDR3 loop: CASSQETGGYTGELFF. The CDR3 nucleotides read TGTGCCAGCAGCCAAGAAACGGGGGGGTACACCGGGGAGCTGTTTTTT.

The table lists this clonotype with many counts. V and J are TRBV12-3 or TRBV12-4 and TRBJ2-7; D not resolved. V lost 2 bases and J lost 6, with 14 bases in between. CDR3 length equals 14 residues. The CDR3 spells CASSLYDTPREQYF. CDR3 nucleotide sequence: TGTGCCAGCAGTTTATATGACACCCCCCGCGAGCAGTACTTC.

This clonotype was seen ten or more times. J is TRBJ2-2 and V is TRBV6-1; TRBD2 is a possible D gene (5 bases). The V end was cut by 7 bases, the J end by 1 base, with 10 bases between. CDR3 size: 14 residues. Germline V gene lookup returns CDR1 MNHNS and CDR2 SASEGT. DNA for the CDR3: TGTGCCAGCACCGAAGGAGGGAACACCGGGGAGCTGTTTTTT. Its protein product is CASTEGGNTGELFF.

This clonotype was picked up many times. The chain is built from TRBV20-1 and TRBJ2-6; D not certain. V was pared by 5 bases and J by 7 bases, with 9 bases between. The CDR3 spans 12 residues. Germline V gene lookup returns CDR1 DFQATT and CDR2 SNEGSKA (reference sequence). CDR3 nucleotide sequence: TGCAGTGCTGCCACGCGAGCCAACGTCCTGACTTTC. Its translation: CSAATRANVLTF.

This clonotype showed up many times. The gene calls are TRBV5-1 and TRBJ2-7; 8 bases fit TRBD1. V was pared by 3 bases and J by 6 bases, with 2 bases of the junction left unmatched. This CDR3 comprises 12 residues. In germline, CDR1 is SGHRS, CDR2 YFSETQ. In DNA, the CDR3 is TGCGCCAGCAGCTGGACAGGGAGCGAGCAGTACTTC. Translating it yields CASSWTGSEQYF.

This clonotype has a count of ten or more. CDR3 region: CASSLSLSPSEAFF. CDR3 nucleotides: TGTGCCAGCAGCTTGAGCCTTTCCCCTTCTGAAGCTTTCTTT. The rearrangement uses TRBV7-9 and TRBJ1-1; D is undetermined. V was cut by 3 bases and J by 6 bases, with 14 bases left in between. CDR3 size: 14 residues. Per the germline V gene, CDR1 is SEHNR and CDR2 is FQNEAQ (reference sequence).

Ten or more counts support this clonotype. The chain has TRBV5-5 and TRBJ1-6; D possibly corresponds to TRBD1 (5 bases). V lost 6 bases, J lost 2 bases, and 9 bases lay in between. CDR1 and CDR2 (germline): SGHKS, YYEKEE (reference sequence). The CDR3 spans 14 residues. CDR3: CASTRGPYNSPLHF. In nucleotides, the CDR3 is TGTGCCAGCACCCGGGGCCCCTATAATTCACCCCTCCACTTT. Complete variable domain (other parts from reference TRBV5-5 and TRBJ1-6): DAGVTQSPTHLIKTRGQQVTLRCSPISGHKSVSWYQQVLGQGPQFIFQYYEKEERGRGNFPDRFSARQFPNYSSELNVNALLLGDSALYLCASTRGPYNSPLHFGNGTRLTVT.

This clonotype was recorded at least ten times. In DNA, the CDR3 is TGTGCCAGCAGCCCACATTTTTACGAGCAGTACTTC. Protein: CASSPHFYEQYF. V usage is TRBV7-3 and J usage is TRBJ2-7; D is undetermined. V lost 5 bases and J 4 bases, leaving 9 bases between the germline ends. The CDR3 length is 12 residues. Germline CDR1 reads SGHTA; CDR2 reads FQGTGA.

The chain uses TRBV18 and TRBJ2-7; perhaps TRBD1 as D (6 bases). Between the trimmed V and J ends, which lost 3 bases and 3 bases, there was a span of 12 bases. Per germline, CDR1 KGHSH and CDR2 LQKENI. This CDR3 spans 14 amino acids. The CDR3 protein is CASSPNRDNYEQYF. The CDR3 DNA reads TGTGCCAGCTCACCCAACAGGGACAACTACGAGCAGTACTTC.

This clonotype appeared many times. The genes are TRBV12-3 or TRBV12-4 and TRBJ2-7, with D possibly matching TRBD2 (6 bases). The length of the CDR3 is 13 residues. V gave up 4 bases and J gave up 4 bases, with 11 bases separating them. The CDR3 is CASSSGTGYEQYF. The CDR3 nucleotides are TGTGCCAGCAGTTCCGGGACTGGTTACGAGCAGTACTTC.

This clonotype has ten or more counts. This sequence joins TRBV18 and TRBJ1-2, with a tentative D call TRBD1 (5 bases). This CDR3 has 14 amino acids. The germline CDR1 and CDR2 sequences are KGHSH and LQKENI. The germline V and J ends were trimmed by 4 bases and 4 bases, with 13 bases remaining between them. The CDR3 sequence is CASSLTGTTYGYTF. The CDR3, as DNA: TGTGCCAGCTCACTTACCGGGACGACCTATGGCTACACCTTC.

This rearrangement joins TRBV6-1 to TRBJ2-5, with D perhaps TRBD1 (6 bases). The V end lost 6 bases, the J end lost 5 bases, and 22 bases lay between the germline ends. CDR1 MNHNS and CDR2 SASEGT come from the germline V gene. The length of the CDR3 is 16 residues. The CDR3 nucleotides are TGTGCCAGCAGCCCCTTTGCCACAGGGCCCGTGGAGACCCAGTACTTC. The encoded protein is CASSPFATGPVETQYF.

This clonotype has a count of ten or more. V and J are TRBV11-2 and TRBJ2-7; D uncertain. Trimming stripped 3 bases from V and 4 bases from J, with 10 bases between. The CDR3 extends over 13 amino acids. From germline, CDR1 is SGHAT and CDR2 FQNNGV. The CDR3 DNA reads as TGTGCCAGCAGCTTGGAGTTTCGGTACGAGCAGTACTTC. It yields the protein CASSLEFRYEQYF.

This clonotype came up many times. Compared with germline, one end of the junction differs, possibly owing to a read error. The chain has TRBV5-1 and TRBJ2-7; 7 bases align to TRBD2. CDR1 is SGHRS, CDR2 YFSETQ, per germline. This CDR3 is built from 16 residues. The CDR3 nucleotides are TGCGCCCGCAGCTTGCAGGGAGGGGATATTAACTACGAGCAGTACTTC. As protein: CARSLQGGDINYEQYF.